This T cell receptor beta chain was obtained from a study of T cells in Graves' hyperthyroidism and ophthalmopathy. Looking at the study overall: Staff took peripheral blood when the initial diagnosis was made, before any treatment began. Study results and limitations: Ophthalmopathy and stable hyperthyroidism were told apart by a 13 V-J model.

Of note for this clonotype: What it binds is unknown.

V lost 3 bases to trimming and J lost 2 bases, with 8 bases between them. CDR1 KGHSH and CDR2 LQKENI come from the germline V gene. This CDR3 is built from 14 residues. Individuals with ophthalmopathy presented a Clinical Activity Score of at least 3, a NOSPECS grade of at least 4 and a duration under 3 months. Together with thyroid ultrasound, orbital computed tomography, serum thyroxine and TRAb, clinical symptoms were used for diagnoses. RNA transcripts yielded amplified TCR beta CDR3 regions. The HTBI set primed first-round TCR CDR3 RT-PCR. MiXCR, applied by TCRdb to the multiplex PCR reads, yields one record per CDR3 protein. There are over 500,000 distinct CDR3 sequences in the sample; about 15% occur only once, and approximately 18% lies in the top ten.

This TCR was recovered from a woman younger than 30 with Graves' ophthalmopathy. Material for sequencing was blood. The chain carries TRBV18 and TRBJ1-3; no definite D call. CDR3 DNA sequence: TGTGCCAGCTCACCCCGAGAAACTGGAAACACCATATATTTT. This encodes CASSPRETGNTIYF.